This section outlines one T cell receptor beta chain sequence together with its context. Its antigen is currently unknown. The libraries were made with immunoSEQ v3.0 at survey level. Profiling relied on immunoSEQ multiplex PCR, and the TCRdb table lists in-frame clones only, not all of them. This repertoire shows some 25,000 clones, 70% to 90% found once; its top ten account for 4.5% to 6%. The data originate from a study of long-term antiretroviral therapy in people with HIV. Turning to the study itself: In the earliest collections, sampling predates the 2015 immediate-ART recommendation by about a decade. Findings and caveats of the study: Before ART, certain clones expanded, and these dominated the repertoire at all time points.

From germline, CDR1 is MNHEY and CDR2 SMNVEV (reference sequence). The CDR3 has 14 residues. V lost 5 bases and J 7 bases, leaving 17 bases between the germline ends. The chain recombines TRBV27 with TRBJ1-2; D might be TRBD1 (6 bases). The source material was unsorted PBMCs, sampled more than 4.4 years after starting antiretroviral therapy. The origin of this receptor is a man aged 30-40 years with HIV. CDR3 coding DNA: TGTGCCAGCAGTCCCGGGACAAGGAGGGGTGGCTACACCTTC. Translated: CASSPGTRRGGYTF.